Listed below are T cell receptor beta chains from one sample, sequenced in a study of blood T cell repertoires in COVID-19. Method: immunoSEQ multiplex PCR; TCRdb's copy keeps in-frame clones and lacks some. The sample includes some 130,000 clones, around nine tenths of them seen just once. The specimen was peripheral blood. The receptor source for this set is a woman aged 70-85 years with COVID-19, enrolled during active disease. Each CDR3 is given with its conserved first and last residue. A D gene is named only where the DNA matches it firmly. A clone size is listed for some rows: how often the clone was seen (once, few, many), or a class if it is expanded.

clone_size,v_call,d_call,j_call,cdr3_aa,cdr3_nt
-,TRBV28,-,TRBJ1-2,CASSREFYGYTF,TGTGCCAGCAGCCGGGAGTTCTATGGCTACACCTTC
-,TRBV5-4,-,TRBJ2-1,CASSLALGGNNEQFF,TGTGCCAGCAGCTTGGCCCTGGGGGGAAACAATGAGCAGTTCTTC
-,TRBV30,-,TRBJ2-5,CAWSPGLAETQYF,TGTGCCTGGAGCCCGGGACTTGCAGAGACCCAGTACTTC
-,TRBV7-3,TRBD1,TRBJ2-5,CASSGTGGIGQETQYF,TGTGCCAGCAGCGGAACAGGGGGAATAGGTCAAGAGACCCAGTACTTC
-,TRBV19,-,TRBJ2-7,CASSIMGGPFAHYEQYF,TGTGCCAGTAGTATAATGGGGGGTCCCTTCGCGCACTACGAGCAGTACTTC
-,TRBV2,TRBD2,TRBJ2-2,CASSKVSGGTGELFF,TGTGCCAGCAGCAAAGTGTCGGGGGGTACCGGGGAGCTGTTTTTT
-,TRBV3-1/TRBV3-2,-,TRBJ1-6,CASSQQTDNSPLHF,TGTGCCAGCAGCCAACAGACAGATAATTCACCCCTCCACTTT
-,TRBV30,-,TRBJ1-1,CAWRSGQNTEAFF,TGTGCCTGGAGATCAGGCCAAAACACTGAAGCTTTCTTT
-,TRBV11-2,TRBD1,TRBJ2-7,CASSSGQGGGEQYF,TGTGCCAGCAGCTCGGGACAGGGAGGTGGGGAGCAGTACTTC
-,TRBV7-9,-,TRBJ1-6,CASSPTGLLNSPLHF,TGTGCCAGCAGTCCTACAGGGCTTCTGAATTCACCCCTCCACTTT
-,TRBV10-3,-,TRBJ1-1,CAISESGGAGWYTEAFF,TGTGCCATCAGTGAGTCGGGGGGAGCAGGGTGGTACACTGAAGCTTTCTTT
-,TRBV6-5,TRBD1,TRBJ2-5,CAISDRGGKETQYF,TGTGCCATCTCAGACAGGGGCGGGAAAGAGACCCAGTACTTC
-,TRBV3-1/TRBV3-2,-,TRBJ1-2,CASSQDRSGGNYGYTF,TGTGCCAGCAGCCAAGATAGGTCCGGCGGTAACTATGGCTACACCTTC
few,TRBV6-5,TRBD1,TRBJ1-2,CASSYSTTGGFYTF,TGTGCCAGCAGTTACTCAACCACAGGGGGGTTCTACACCTTC
-,TRBV6-5,TRBD1,TRBJ2-7,CASSRGQAGALWQYF,TGTGCCAGCAGTCGGGGACAGGCCGGAGCCTTATGGCAGTACTTC
-,TRBV2,-,TRBJ1-5,CASSGTTSNQPQHF,TGTGCCAGCAGTGGGACAACCAGCAATCAGCCCCAGCATTTT
-,TRBV10-3,-,TRBJ2-5,CAISAGETQYF,TGTGCCATCAGTGCCGGGGAGACCCAGTACTTC
-,TRBV7-2,-,TRBJ1-4,CASSLVLAGEKLFF,TGTGCCAGCAGCTTAGTCCTCGCCGGTGAAAAACTGTTTTTT
-,TRBV28,-,TRBJ1-4,CASSWTPGHDFGTNEKLFF,TGTGCCAGCAGTTGGACTCCGGGACACGATTTTGGGACTAATGAAAAACTGTTTTTT
-,TRBV2,TRBD1,TRBJ1-5,CASRDRGNQPQHF,TGTGCCAGCAGAGACAGGGGCAATCAGCCCCAGCATTTT
few,TRBV29-1,-,TRBJ1-4,CSVSSGFNEKLFF,TGCAGCGTTTCCTCCGGGTTTAATGAAAAACTGTTTTTT
-,TRBV6-5,TRBD1,TRBJ1-2,CASSPGQTNGYTF,TGTGCCAGCAGTCCGGGACAGACGAATGGCTACACCTTC
-,TRBV12-3/TRBV12-4,-,TRBJ1-2,CASSSTGNYGYTF,TGTGCCAGCAGTTCAACAGGGAACTATGGCTACACCTTC
-,TRBV7-9,TRBD2,TRBJ2-1,CASSSGTSEPYNEQFF,TGTGCCAGCAGCTCCGGGACTAGCGAACCCTACAATGAGCAGTTCTTC
-,TRBV2,-,TRBJ1-6,CAGGPVRDFAPLHF,TGTGCCGGCGGTCCCGTCCGGGACTTCGCACCCCTCCACTTT
-,TRBV6-5,-,TRBJ2-5,CASSYGASMETQYF,TGTGCCAGCAGTTACGGAGCCTCAATGGAGACCCAGTACTTC
-,TRBV11-2,-,TRBJ1-3,CASSLALQGSGNTIYF,TGTGCCAGCAGCTTAGCCCTCCAGGGGTCTGGAAACACCATATATTTT
-,TRBV2,-,TRBJ1-1,CASSETRRGAFF,TGTGCCAGCAGTGAAACGCGCCGAGGGGCTTTCTTT
-,TRBV27,TRBD1,TRBJ2-1,CASSLGQLPYNEQFF,TGTGCCAGCAGCTTGGGACAGCTACCCTACAATGAGCAGTTCTTC